These 29 T cell receptor beta chains share one sample of origin, sequenced in a study of blood T cell repertoires in COVID-19. Data came from immunoSEQ multiplex PCR; TCRdb stores just in-frame clones and leaves some out. The sample carries about 7,000 clones, roughly nine tenths recorded once. Sequencing used peripheral blood. The source is a human donor in a cohort sampled during active COVID-19.

The rearrangement joins TRBV11-3 to TRBJ2-7; 8 bases agree with TRBD2. V was pared by 2 bases and J by 4 bases, with 7 bases of the junction left unmatched. Germline CDR1 reads SGHNT; CDR2 reads YENEEA. The CDR3 length is 15 residues. CDR3 coding DNA: TGTGCCAGCAGCTTAAGCGGGAGTAAGCAATACGAGCAGTACTTC. Its protein product is CASSLSGSKQYEQYF. The full variable domain, completed using reference TRBV11-3 and TRBJ2-7, is EAGVVQSPRYKIIEKKQPVAFWCNPISGHNTLYWYLQNLGQGPELLIRYENEEAVDDSQLPKDRFSAERLKGVDSTLKIQPAELGDSAVYLCASSLSGSKQYEQYFGPGTRLTVT.

This chain joins TRBV5-1 and TRBJ2-5, with TRBD2 as a possible D gene (6 bases). Germline lookup yields CDR1 SGHRS and CDR2 YFSETQ. V shed 6 bases and J shed 2 bases, with 14 bases lying between them. This CDR3 region has 14 residues. CDR3: CASTGLPKQETQYF. The CDR3 coding sequence is TGCGCCAGCACCGGACTACCAAAACAAGAGACCCAGTACTTC.

This clone was counted only a few times. The chain couples TRBV4-3 to TRBJ2-3; no clear D gene. Trimming cost V 0 bases and J 6 bases, with 16 bases left between them. Germline CDR1 LGHNA, CDR2 YSLEER. This CDR3 spans 16 amino acids. CDR3 sequence reads: CASSQDGWASYDTQYF. The CDR3 region has the DNA TGCGCCAGCAGCCAAGATGGGTGGGCGTCCTACGATACGCAGTATTTT.

The chain uses TRBV15 and TRBJ1-4, with D unclear. V shed 1 base and J shed 2 bases, with 11 bases lying between them. This CDR3 comprises 16 residues. CDR1 is LNHNV, CDR2 YYDKDF, per germline (reference sequence). The CDR3 DNA reads TGTGCCACCAGCAGAGGTGATAGTGTCACTAATGAAAAACTGTTTTTT. It yields the protein CATSRGDSVTNEKLFF.

The J gene is TRBJ2-5, the V gene TRBV3-1 (or the pseudogene TRBV3-2); 7 nucleotides match TRBD1. There are 17 residues in the CDR3. V shed 1 base, J shed 1 base, and the junction held 9 bases outside the gene matches. CDR1 and CDR2 from the germline V gene are LGHDT and YNNKEL (reference sequence). The CDR3 spells CASSQGLRDSLQETQYF. CDR3 nucleotides: TGTGCCAGCAGCCAAGGACTACGGGACAGCCTCCAAGAGACCCAGTACTTC.

This clone came up a few times. The V gene is TRBV7-9, the J gene TRBJ2-5; a weak D match, TRBD1 (6 bases). This CDR3 has 15 amino acids. V lost 1 base to trimming and J lost 4 bases, with 13 bases between them. Germline assignment: CDR1 SEHNR and CDR2 FQNEAQ (reference sequence). The CDR3 nucleotides read TGTGCCAGCAGCTTAGAGAGGGGGTTGCGAGAGACCCAGTACTTC. Translated, it gives CASSLERGLRETQYF.

V gene TRBV18 combines with J gene TRBJ2-7, with a tentative D call TRBD2 (5 bases). CDR1 is KGHSH and CDR2 is LQKENI in the germline V gene. V lost 2 bases and J 6 bases, leaving 14 bases between the germline ends. The CDR3 loop spans 14 amino acids. Written as DNA, the CDR3 is TGTGCCAGCTCACCATCGGACTCAACCGCCGAGCAGTACTTC. Translation gives CASSPSDSTAEQYF.

J is TRBJ2-1 and V is TRBV12-5; 7 bases match TRBD2. This CDR3 comprises 15 residues. V trimming: 6 bases; J trimming: 1 base; junction bases outside the gene matches: 6. CDR1 is LGHNT and CDR2 is FRNRAP in the germline V gene. In DNA form, the CDR3 reads TGTGCTAGTGGATCCAGCGGGAAATCCTACAATGAGCAGTTCTTC. Encoded protein: CASGSSGKSYNEQFF. Based on the CDR3 plus reference TRBV12-5 and TRBJ2-1, the full variable domain is DARVTQTPRHKVTEMGQEVTMRCQPILGHNTVFWYRQTMMQGLELLAYFRNRAPLDDSGMPKDRFSAEMPDATLATLKIQPSEPRDSAVYFCASGSSGKSYNEQFFGPGTRLTVL.

The CDR3 protein is CASKGDRTEQYF. In DNA, the CDR3 is TGTGCCAGCAAAGGGGACAGAACGGAGCAGTACTTC. The chain recombines TRBV28 with TRBJ2-7; TRBD1 aligns across 7 bases. Germline CDR1 and CDR2: MDHEN and SYDVKM. CDR3 length equals 12 residues. The V gene end was trimmed by 7 bases and the J gene end by 7 bases; junction bases not matched to a gene: 7.

The chain combines TRBV5-5 with TRBJ2-7, with TRBD2 as a possible D gene (7 bases). The germline V gene has CDR1 SGHKS and CDR2 YYEKEE (reference sequence). This CDR3 is built from 12 residues. V lost 3 bases, J lost 13 bases, and 17 bases lay in between. The CDR3 here is CASSYGGRQPYF. As DNA, the CDR3 is TGTGCCAGCAGCTACGGGGGGCGACAACCCTACTTC.

This clone has a single count. The chain couples TRBV7-3 to TRBJ1-5; a weak D match, TRBD1 (6 bases). The V end was cut by 6 bases, the J end by 15 bases, with 27 bases between. This CDR3 is built from 15 residues. Germline CDR1 SGHTA, CDR2 FQGTGA. As DNA, the CDR3 is TGTGCCAGCAGTCATACCCCACAGGGTTGGTTAGTCCGGCATTTT. Protein sequence: CASSHTPQGWLVRHF.

J is TRBJ2-1 and V is TRBV6-1; 8 nucleotides align to TRBD1. Per the germline V gene, CDR1 is MNHNS and CDR2 is SASEGT. V lost 2 bases to trimming and J lost 7 bases; unmatched junction nucleotides: 7. The CDR3 is 15 residues long. In DNA form, the CDR3 reads TGTGCCAGCAGTGAATTACAACAGGGGGGTAATGAGCAGTTCTTC. Protein: CASSELQQGGNEQFF.

This rearrangement joins TRBV18 to TRBJ2-3; TRBD2 might be the D (6 bases). This CDR3 is built from 15 residues. V was shortened by 3 bases and J by 0 bases, with 10 bases between the two germline ends. Per germline, CDR1 KGHSH and CDR2 LQKENI. The CDR3: CASSPGLQSTDTQYF. CDR3 nucleotides: TGTGCCAGCTCACCGGGACTTCAAAGCACAGATACGCAGTATTTT. Looking up the rest from reference TRBV18 and TRBJ2-3 gives the full variable domain: NAGVMQNPRHLVRRRGQEARLRCSPMKGHSHVYWYRQLPEEGLKFMVYLQKENIIDESGMPKERFSAEFPKEGPSILRIQQVVRGDSAAYFCASSPGLQSTDTQYFGPGTRLTVL.

The chain employs TRBV28 and TRBJ1-5; 7 nucleotides agree with TRBD1. CDR1 and CDR2 (germline): MDHEN, SYDVKM. The V gene end was trimmed by 3 bases and the J gene end by 2 bases; junction bases not matched to a gene: 4. CDR3 size: 15 residues. The CDR3 protein is CASSFGDSRNQPQHF. CDR3 nucleotide sequence: TGTGCCAGCAGTTTCGGGGACAGCCGCAATCAGCCCCAGCATTTT.

This clone occurred once. The rearrangement links TRBV6-5 to TRBJ1-6; the D is unclear. From germline, CDR1 is MNHEY and CDR2 SVGAGI. CDR3 length: 14 residues. V was cut by 6 bases and J by 5 bases, with 11 bases left in between. The CDR3 bases are TGTGCCAGCAGAAGACGACAAAATAATTCACCCCTCCACTTT. It specifies CASRRRQNNSPLHF.

The chain links TRBV7-8 to TRBJ2-1; D gene ambiguous. Germline V CDR1 and CDR2: SGHVS, FQNEAQ. The germline V and J ends were trimmed by 5 bases and 0 bases, with 11 bases remaining between them. CDR3 size: 15 residues. The CDR3 sequence: CASSHTSSSYNEQFF. Written as DNA, the CDR3 is TGTGCCAGCAGCCACACCTCAAGCTCCTACAATGAGCAGTTCTTC.

This sequence joins TRBV30 and TRBJ2-7; D is perhaps TRBD1 (5 bases). The CDR3 length is 17 residues. Between the trimmed V and J ends, which lost 0 bases and 0 bases, there was a span of 18 bases. The V gene's germline CDR1 is GTSNPN and CDR2 SVGIG (reference sequence). CDR3 amino acids: CAWSVGHTNLASYEQYF. The CDR3 nucleotides are TGTGCCTGGAGTGTTGGACACACCAATTTGGCCTCCTACGAGCAGTACTTC.

V gene TRBV5-4 combines with J gene TRBJ2-3; maybe TRBD1 (5 bases). The germline CDR1 and CDR2 sequences are SGHNT and YYREEE (reference sequence). CDR3 length: 17 residues. V was trimmed by 0 bases and J by 7 bases, leaving 21 bases between them. The CDR3 DNA follows: TGTGCCAGCAGCTTGGGGGCTTATGGGGCGCGAGGTAATACGCAGTATTTT. This codes for CASSLGAYGARGNTQYF.

The rearrangement links TRBV6-5 to TRBJ1-1, with 7 bases lining up with TRBD1. CDR3 length: 13 amino acids. The germline V gene has CDR1 MNHEY and CDR2 SVGAGI. Trimming took 7 bases from V and 4 from J; bases not matched to a gene: 6. The CDR3 DNA reads TGTGCCAGCACGAAGGGGGCGACCACTGAAGCTTTCTTT. Encoded protein: CASTKGATTEAFF.

This rearrangement joins TRBV18 to TRBJ1-5; 7 bases align to TRBD1. After removal of 2 bases from V and 7 bases from J, the junction contained 5 bases not matched to a gene. The germline CDR1 and CDR2 sequences are KGHSH and LQKENI. This CDR3 is 14 amino acids long. The CDR3 nucleotides read TGTGCCAGCTCACCAGGGGGCAGGGGGCAGCCCCAGCATTTT. Translated: CASSPGGRGQPQHF.

The gene calls are TRBV11-2 and TRBJ2-4; 8 positions match TRBD2. CDR1 and CDR2 from the germline V gene are SGHAT and FQNNGV. The CDR3 consists of 18 residues. V dropped 1 base and J dropped 0; count of bases not matched to a gene: 8. The CDR3 coding sequence is TGTGCCAGCAGCTTAGGCCGGGGGGGTCCGGTAGCCAAAAACATTCAGTACTTC. It encodes CASSLGRGGPVAKNIQYF.

This clone was seen just once. This chain joins TRBV4-1 and TRBJ1-1; 10 nucleotides agree with TRBD1. CDR1 and CDR2 from the germline V gene are MGHRA and YSYEKL. This CDR3 region has 15 residues. Unmatched junction bases numbered 5, after V lost 2 bases and J lost 5 bases. In nucleotides, the CDR3 is TGCGCCAGCAGCCAAACCGGGACAGGGGTTACTGAAGCTTTCTTT. This codes for CASSQTGTGVTEAFF.

This chain uses TRBV5-1 with TRBJ2-2; TRBD1 aligns across 7 bases. The V gene end was trimmed by 4 bases and the J gene end by 0 bases; junction bases not matched to a gene: 3. This CDR3 region has 15 residues. Germline values: CDR1 SGHRS, CDR2 YFSETQ. This chain's CDR3 is CASSADRANTGELFF. CDR3 DNA: TGCGCCAGCAGCGCCGACAGGGCGAACACCGGGGAGCTGTTTTTT. The whole variable domain, remainder taken from reference TRBV5-1 and TRBJ2-2, is KAGVTQTPRYLIKTRGQQVTLSCSPISGHRSVSWYQQTPGQGLQFLFEYFSETQRNKGNFPGRFSGRQFSNSRSEMNVSTLELGDSALYLCASSADRANTGELFFGEGSRLTVL.

The chain couples TRBV7-9 to TRBJ1-1, with a possible D match to TRBD1 (6 bases). Per germline, CDR1 SEHNR and CDR2 FQNEAQ (reference sequence). V lost 3 bases, J lost 5 bases, and 16 bases lay in between. The length of the CDR3 is 15 residues. The CDR3 region is CASSFQPGGLTEAFF. Written as DNA, the CDR3 is TGTGCCAGCAGCTTTCAACCGGGGGGCTTAACTGAAGCTTTCTTT.

The chain employs TRBV3-1 (or the pseudogene TRBV3-2) and TRBJ1-2, with 11 bases aligning to TRBD1. Germline CDR1 LGHDT, CDR2 YNNKEL (reference sequence). J lost 7 bases, V lost 5 bases, and 12 bases had no gene match. There are 16 residues in the CDR3. The CDR3 coding sequence is TGTGCCAGCAGCTCCCAAGTGGACAGGGGGCGAAGTGGCTACACCTTC. Translating it yields CASSSQVDRGRSGYTF.

The V and J genes are TRBV5-1 and TRBJ1-5, with TRBD1 matching 10 bases. Unmatched junction bases numbered 8, after V lost 5 bases and J lost 6 bases. This CDR3 is built from 15 residues. CDR1 and CDR2 from the germline V gene are SGHRS and YFSETQ. The CDR3 DNA is TGCGCCAGCAGAGAAACCGGGACAGGGGCTCAGCCCCAGCATTTT. Protein sequence: CASRETGTGAQPQHF.

The genes are TRBV4-2 and TRBJ2-1; 11 nucleotides agree with TRBD2. The germline V gene encodes CDR1 LGHNA and CDR2 YNFKEQ. This CDR3 is built from 16 residues. Trimming removed 2 bases from V and 4 bases from J; junction bases left unmatched: 4. CDR3 sequence (DNA): TGTGCCAGCAGCCAAACCCTAGCGGGGGGTTACAATGAGCAGTTCTTC. Its protein is CASSQTLAGGYNEQFF.

The V and J genes are TRBV11-1 and TRBJ2-5, with 8 bases matching TRBD2. In germline, CDR1 is SGHAT, CDR2 FQDESV (reference sequence). V trimming: 1 base; J trimming: 5 bases; junction bases outside the gene matches: 6. The CDR3 runs to 15 residues. The CDR3: CASSLDGRARETQYF. In nucleotides, the CDR3 is TGTGCCAGCAGCTTAGACGGGAGGGCCAGGGAGACCCAGTACTTC. Complete variable domain (other parts from reference TRBV11-1 and TRBJ2-5): EAEVAQSPRYKITEKSQAVAFWCDPISGHATLYWYRQILGQGPELLVQFQDESVVDDSQLPKDRFSAERLKGVDSTLKIQPAELGDSAMYLCASSLDGRARETQYFGPGTRLLVL.

This clone has just one count. This chain uses TRBV5-8 with TRBJ2-7; unclear D gene. This CDR3 is 15 amino acids long. Germline V gene data show CDR1 as SGHTS and CDR2 as YDEGEE. V lost 0 bases and J 3 bases, leaving 13 bases between the germline ends. This chain's CDR3 is CASSLETAQDYEQYF. As DNA, the CDR3 is TGTGCCAGCAGCTTGGAAACAGCCCAGGACTACGAGCAGTACTTC. The full variable domain, completed using reference TRBV5-8 and TRBJ2-7, is EAGVTQSPTHLIKTRGQQATLRCSPISGHTSVYWYQQALGLGLQFLLWYDEGEERNRGNFPPRFSGRQFPNYSSELNVNALELEDSALYLCASSLETAQDYEQYFGPGTRLTVT.